This T cell receptor (beta chain) was sequenced in a study of blood T cell repertoires in COVID-19. Study overall: The cDNA or gDNA used as material had been derived from T cells, B-cell-depleted T cells, or PBMCs.

Per the original data handling: Estimated nucleated cell counts came from reference gene primer amplification. Measured with immunoSEQ multiplex PCR; TCRdb has only the in-frame clones, and not every one. Clonal size and the V and J genes are those of that table, whereas D and trimming came from the DNA. The repertoire holds around 200,000 clones, with more than 70% as singletons. Cohorts were assigned according to the clinical history that participants reported. Trimming stripped 3 bases from V and 1 base from J, with 6 bases between. CDR3 size: 13 residues. From germline, CDR1 is SGHNT and CDR2 YENEEA.

Material for sequencing was PBMCs or T cells enriched from blood (not recorded which). This clonotype was sampled from a man aged 35-49 years who had recovered from COVID-19. The chain carries TRBV11-3 and TRBJ1-1; D call uncertain. The CDR3 spells CASSFYWNTEAFF. CDR3 in DNA: TGTGCCAGCAGCTTTTACTGGAACACTGAAGCTTTCTTT. The full variable domain, with the rest looked up from reference TRBV11-3 and TRBJ1-1, is EAGVVQSPRYKIIEKKQPVAFWCNPISGHNTLYWYLQNLGQGPELLIRYENEEAVDDSQLPKDRFSAERLKGVDSTLKIQPAELGDSAVYLCASSFYWNTEAFFGQGTRLTVV.